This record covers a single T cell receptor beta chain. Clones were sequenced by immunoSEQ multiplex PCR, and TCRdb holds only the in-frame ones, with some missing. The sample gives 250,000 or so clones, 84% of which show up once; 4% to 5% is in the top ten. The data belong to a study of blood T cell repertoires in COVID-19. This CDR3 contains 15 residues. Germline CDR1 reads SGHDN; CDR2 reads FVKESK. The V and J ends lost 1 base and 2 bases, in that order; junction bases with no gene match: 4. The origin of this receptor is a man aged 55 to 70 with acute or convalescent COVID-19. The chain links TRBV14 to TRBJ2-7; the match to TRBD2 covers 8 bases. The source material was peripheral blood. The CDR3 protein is CASSQGLALTYEQYF. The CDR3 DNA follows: TGTGCCAGCAGCCAAGGACTAGCGCTTACCTACGAGCAGTACTTC.